What follows describes a single T cell receptor beta chain. No antigen is known for it. The input lacks base qualities; no much larger clone sits a single base away. TCRbeta CDR3 regions were amplified from genomic DNA using the immunoSEQ Assay, a bias-controlled multiplex PCR. Processing in the source paper ran as follows. The number of nucleated cells in each sample was estimated from the amplification of reference gene primers within the assay. Sequence reads were collapsed and filtered to measure the absolute abundance of every unique TCRbeta CDR3 rearrangement. For each sample, productive Simpson clonality was calculated as the square root of Simpson's diversity index over productive rearrangements. Sourced from immuneACCESS, this table was stored by TCRdb with only in-frame sequences that have V and J called. A share of the clones is absent; for the studies checked, an unresolved V gene accounts for under half, and the remainder has no known explanation. V, J and clone size are taken as reported in that table, and D and trimming were inferred from the DNA itself. Within this sample are a few hundred thousand clones, with roughly 90% of them counted one time only. The top ten constitute around 1.2% of the sample.

Each collaborating institution followed its own protocols to collect whole blood in K2EDTA tubes. For TCRbeta analysis, collaborator samples were shipped as frozen whole blood, as isolated PBMCs, or as DNA extracted from either sample type. The data belong to a study of blood T cell repertoires in COVID-19 (dated by TCRdb to 2019 to 2021). As for the study more broadly: Samples covering the acute and convalescent phases of COVID-19 were provided by collaborators in the United States, Italy and Spain. The prospective study material was composed of cDNA or gDNA derived from T cells, B-cell-depleted T cells, or PBMCs. The dataset comprised deeply sampled blood TCRbeta repertoires from subjects exposed to, actively infected with, or recovered from COVID-19. The repertoires were released in a freely available public database meant as a resource for research on the immune response to SARS-CoV-2. The samples were drawn from the first 160 participants of the ongoing ImmuneRACE study and from over a thousand subjects provided by 6 global collaborators. Nearly every sample came with metadata listing a de-identified subject ID, COVID-19 status, age in years and sex. Where available, HLA class I and class II types were taken from metadata supplied by the sample provider and were not determined by assay-based typing. Study-wide findings and limitations: How much clinical and demographic metadata was included differed by source and by participant, and the metadata was provided uncurated.

CDR1 is given as MRHNA and CDR2 as SNTAGT, both from the germline V gene. V lost 2 bases and J lost 3 bases; the stretch between them is 12 bases long. The CDR3, from cysteine to phenylalanine, totals 15 residues. Only the CDR3 region is kept as DNA, spanning 45 bases read in frame from base 1. The sequence was obtained from a man aged 35-49 years with acute or convalescent COVID-19. Input material: peripheral blood. The chain couples TRBV6-4 to TRBJ2-3, with TRBD2 as a weak D call on 7 bases. The CDR3 in this case is CASSDGGGSTDTQYF. The nucleotide sequence reads TGTGCCAGCAGTGACGGGGGGGGCTCTACAGATACGCAGTATTTT.